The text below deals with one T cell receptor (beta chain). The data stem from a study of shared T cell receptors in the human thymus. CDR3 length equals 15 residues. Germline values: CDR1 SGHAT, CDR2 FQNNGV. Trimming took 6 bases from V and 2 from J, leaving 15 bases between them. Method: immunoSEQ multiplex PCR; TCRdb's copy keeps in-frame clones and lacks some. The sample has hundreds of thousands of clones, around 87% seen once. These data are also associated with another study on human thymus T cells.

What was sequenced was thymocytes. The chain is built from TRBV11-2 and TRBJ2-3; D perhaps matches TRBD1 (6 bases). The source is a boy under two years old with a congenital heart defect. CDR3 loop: CASRNFRGSTDTQYF. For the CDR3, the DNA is TGTGCCAGCAGAAATTTCAGGGGTTCCACAGATACGCAGTATTTT.